This TCR beta chain was obtained from a study of T cell repertoires in cytomegalovirus infection. Overall study context: The public TCR beta signatures pointed to both CMV infection and matching HLA type.

Using its own MiXCR run on the reads, TCRdb lists one record per CDR3 protein. Found here are about 600,000 distinct CDR3 sequences, 20% to 30% of them singletons; the top ten hold under 8.5%. Study-wide points: HLA-C-restricted CMV clonotypes gave the most frequent clonotype in two of eight donors. Public TCR beta family frequency separated CMV-and-HLA carriers, including in an independent cohort.

The CDR3 covers 15 residues. With 0 bases removed from V and 1 base from J, the gap between germline ends came to 8 bases. Germline-derived CDR1 and CDR2 are MDHEN and SYDVKM. Turning to this clonotype: Its target is not known.

The TCR originated in a human donor in good health (CMV status not recorded). Some clones in this sample may be carry-over from other donors' samples. Sequenced sample: CD8+ T cells from PBMCs. This chain joins TRBV28 and TRBJ2-3; D remains unclear. The CDR3 bases are TGTGCCAGCAGTTTATGGGCAGACCGCACAGATACGCAGTATTTT. It encodes CASSLWADRTDTQYF.